One and the same sample provided the 16 T cell receptor beta chains below, sequenced in a study of blood T cell repertoires in COVID-19 (dated by TCRdb to between 2020 and 2021). Library preparation was by the immunoSEQ multiplex PCR assay. TCRdb carries this immuneACCESS record with in-frame sequences only. Its versions omit some clonotypes, under half of them owing to an unresolved V gene in the studies checked, with the rest unexplained. The sample includes roughly 260,000 clones, with 88% observed a single time. The ten most abundant clones make up 4% of the sample. Sequencing used peripheral blood. These TCRs come from a man aged 60 to 75 who had recovered from COVID-19.

The chain carries TRBV5-6 and TRBJ1-1; the D gene is possibly TRBD1 (5 bases). This CDR3 spans 16 amino acids. The V gene's germline CDR1 is SGHDT and CDR2 YYEEEE. Trimming took 5 bases from V and 7 from J, leaving 24 bases between them. CDR3 sequence reads: CASSTIAGVAFGEAFF. CDR3 bases: TGTGCCAGCAGTACTATTGCGGGGGTCGCGTTTGGTGAAGCTTTCTTT.

V and J are TRBV29-1 and TRBJ2-7; 7 bases map to TRBD2. The ends lost 4 bases at V and 3 bases at J; junction bases unmatched: 3. The germline V gene has CDR1 SQVTM and CDR2 ANQGSEA. The CDR3 totals 12 residues. The CDR3 protein is CSVGTRGYEQYF. DNA of the CDR3: TGCAGCGTTGGGACTAGGGGCTACGAGCAGTACTTC.

V gene TRBV27 combines with J gene TRBJ2-7; perhaps TRBD1 as D (6 bases). Per germline, CDR1 MNHEY and CDR2 SMNVEV (reference sequence). The V end was cut by 6 bases, the J end by 1 base, with 13 bases between. The CDR3 loop spans 14 amino acids. CDR3: CASRSDRPSYEQYF. CDR3 DNA: TGTGCCAGCAGATCGGACAGACCATCCTACGAGCAGTACTTC.

This clone was seen a few times. The rearrangement links TRBV11-2 to TRBJ1-5; no clear D gene. CDR3 length equals 14 residues. Germline V gene data show CDR1 as SGHAT and CDR2 as FQNNGV. Trimming took 1 base from V and 3 from J, leaving 7 bases between them. CDR3: CASSLGRDNQPQHF. DNA of the CDR3: TGTGCCAGCAGCTTAGGACGGGACAATCAGCCCCAGCATTTT.

V usage is TRBV7-2 and J usage is TRBJ2-2, with D possibly matching TRBD1 (6 bases). The V gene lost 1 base and the J gene lost 9 bases, with 15 bases spanning the gap. CDR3 length equals 15 residues. Germline values: CDR1 SGHTA, CDR2 FQGNSA. The CDR3 region has the DNA TGTGCCAGCAGCTTAGATCAGGGGAGCCTGAGGGAGCTGTTTTTT. This translates into CASSLDQGSLRELFF.

J is TRBJ2-7 and V is TRBV30, with TRBD1 matching 8 bases. Germline CDR1 GTSNPN, CDR2 SVGIG (reference sequence). The CDR3 is 12 amino acids. This chain's CDR3 is CAWQGASYEQYF. CDR3 in DNA: TGTGCTTGGCAGGGGGCTTCCTACGAGCAGTACTTC.

The gene calls are TRBV28 and TRBJ1-2; unclear D gene. The ends were cut back, 2 bases at V and 10 bases at J, with 11 bases in the middle. CDR3 size: 12 residues. Germline assignment: CDR1 MDHEN and CDR2 SYDVKM. Here the CDR3 DNA reads TGTGCCAGCAGTTTACAGGTTTCGCCCTACACCTTC. Translation gives CASSLQVSPYTF.

V usage is TRBV7-3 and J usage is TRBJ1-1; D gene uncertain. The germline gives CDR1 SGHTA, CDR2 FQGTGA. The V end was cut by 1 base, the J end by 1 base, with 4 bases between. The CDR3 is 13 amino acids. CDR3 in amino acids: CASSLIRNTEAFF. In DNA, the CDR3 is TGTGCCAGCAGCTTAATCAGGAACACTGAAGCTTTCTTT.

This clone was detected only once. V and J are TRBV2 and TRBJ2-7, with D possibly being TRBD2 (6 bases). Germline V gene data show CDR1 as SNHLY and CDR2 as FYNNEI. V was trimmed by 1 base and J by 0 bases, leaving 16 bases between them. The CDR3 has 17 amino acids. CDR3 nucleotides: TGTGCCAGCAGTGAAGGAAATTCCCCGGGACTCTCCTACGAGCAGTACTTC. Its translation: CASSEGNSPGLSYEQYF.

This chain joins TRBV4-1 and TRBJ2-7, with TRBD2 as a possible D gene (5 bases). Germline-derived CDR1 and CDR2 are MGHRA and YSYEKL. Trimming took 1 base from V and 3 from J, leaving 10 bases between them. The CDR3 covers 14 residues. The CDR3 DNA is TGCGCCAGCAGCCAAGTTGGACGGGGCTACGAGCAGTACTTC. It yields the protein CASSQVGRGYEQYF.

The chain is built from TRBV5-6 and TRBJ1-2; 10 nucleotides agree with TRBD1. V trimming: 3 bases; J trimming: 7 bases; junction bases outside the gene matches: 9. The CDR3 extends over 15 amino acids. The germline CDR1 and CDR2 sequences are SGHDT and YYEEEE. Written as DNA, the CDR3 is TGTGCCAGCAGCTCGACAGGGGGCGGAGTGAGTGGCTACACCTTC. Its protein is CASSSTGGGVSGYTF. Full variable domain (remainder filled in from reference TRBV5-6 and TRBJ1-2): DAGVTQSPTHLIKTRGQQVTLRCSPKSGHDTVSWYQQALGQGPQFIFQYYEEEERQRGNFPDRFSGHQFPNYSSELNVNALLLGDSALYLCASSSTGGGVSGYTFGSGTRLTVV.

This clone has only one observation. The rearrangement joins TRBV10-1 to TRBJ2-1; tentatively, D is TRBD2 (6 bases). CDR1 and CDR2 from the germline V gene are WNHNN and SYGVQD (reference sequence). Deletions cut 3 bases from V and 8 bases from J, with 8 bases between. The CDR3 length is 12 residues. CDR3 residues: CASSDWGDEQFF. The CDR3 DNA sequence: TGCGCCAGCAGTGATTGGGGGGATGAGCAGTTCTTC.

The genes are TRBV4-1 and TRBJ2-1; 8 nucleotides align to TRBD2. The V and J ends lost 3 bases and 6 bases, in that order; junction bases with no gene match: 10. Germline CDR1 and CDR2: MGHRA and YSYEKL. CDR3 length equals 16 residues. As DNA, the CDR3 is TGCGCCAGCAGCCAGGCCCCGCGGGGGGTGGGCAATGAGCAGTTCTTC. This translates into CASSQAPRGVGNEQFF.

This sequence joins TRBV30 and TRBJ1-3; D is ambiguous. This CDR3 comprises 13 residues. Germline lookup yields CDR1 GTSNPN and CDR2 SVGIG (reference sequence). Trimming took off 3 bases at V and 4 bases at J, with 10 bases between the two ends. The CDR3 protein is CAWSPLRGNTIYF. CDR3 nucleotide sequence: TGTGCCTGGAGCCCACTGCGGGGAAACACCATATATTTT.

The chain joins TRBV27 to TRBJ2-2, with 7 nucleotides matching TRBD2. V was clipped by 5 bases and J by 6 bases; unmatched bases: 6. The length of the CDR3 is 14 residues. Germline CDR1 MNHEY, CDR2 SMNVEV (reference sequence). In nucleotides, the CDR3 is TGTGCCAGCAGTCCGGGGACTACCGCCGGGGAGCTGTTTTTT. Its translation: CASSPGTTAGELFF.

This clone has more than one count but fewer than ten. V is TRBV5-5 and J is TRBJ2-1; weak D call: TRBD2 (6 bases). The CDR3 is 15 amino acids. The germline V gene has CDR1 SGHKS and CDR2 YYEKEE (reference sequence). Deletions cut 3 bases from V and 4 bases from J, with 14 bases between. The CDR3: CASSSGTGQYNEQFF. DNA for the CDR3: TGTGCCAGCAGCTCCGGGACTGGGCAATACAATGAGCAGTTCTTC.